Below, 7 T cell receptor beta chains from the same sample are listed, as sequenced in a study of T cell changes during pregnancy in multiple sclerosis. Measured with immunoSEQ multiplex PCR; TCRdb has only the in-frame clones, and not every one. The repertoire holds more than 60,000 clones, with approximately 91% as singletons. The sample was peripheral blood, taken in the second trimester of pregnancy. The receptor set was obtained from a female donor with multiple sclerosis, enrolled in a pregnancy study.

The V call is TRBV4-1, the J call TRBJ2-3, with 12 bases identical to TRBD2. This CDR3 spans 16 amino acids. The V segment lost 4 bases and the J segment 3 bases; nucleotides outside the gene matches: 5. The V gene's germline CDR1 is MGHRA and CDR2 YSYEKL. CDR3 protein: CASSPLAGGLTDTQYF. CDR3 coding DNA: TGCGCCAGCAGCCCTCTAGCGGGGGGGCTAACAGATACGCAGTATTTT.

The chain links TRBV19 to TRBJ2-7; D might be TRBD1 (6 bases). This CDR3 contains 14 residues. Trimming took 3 bases from V and 2 from J, leaving 11 bases between them. CDR1 and CDR2 from the germline V gene are LNHDA and SQIVND (reference sequence). The CDR3 nucleotides read TGTGCCAGTAGTATGGGCGGACAGCCCTACGAGCAGTACTTC. Its translation is CASSMGGQPYEQYF.

V usage is TRBV4-2 and J usage is TRBJ2-3; D not resolved. Trimming removed 0 bases at V and 0 bases at J, with 13 bases between. CDR1 is LGHNA and CDR2 is YNFKEQ in the germline V gene. The CDR3 runs to 17 residues. CDR3 in amino acids: CASSQDMAFSSTDTQYF. In nucleotides, the CDR3 is TGTGCCAGCAGCCAAGATATGGCCTTTTCTAGCACAGATACGCAGTATTTT.

The chain is built from TRBV19 and TRBJ2-7; D uncertain. Between the trimmed V and J ends, which lost 1 base and 1 base, there was a span of 8 bases. The germline CDR1 and CDR2 sequences are LNHDA and SQIVND (reference sequence). The CDR3 loop spans 14 amino acids. Here the CDR3 reads CASSIAGPSYEQYF. The CDR3 bases are TGTGCCAGTAGTATAGCTGGGCCATCCTACGAGCAGTACTTC.

The chain combines TRBV29-1 with TRBJ1-1, with a tentative D call TRBD1 (6 bases). The germline gives CDR1 SQVTM, CDR2 ANQGSEA. The ends were cut back, 7 bases at V and 2 bases at J, with 20 bases in the middle. This CDR3 spans 15 amino acids. The DNA of the CDR3 is TGCAGCGCTGAGAAGGGGGGGGCAGGAAACACTGAAGCTTTCTTT. The encoded protein is CSAEKGGAGNTEAFF. The variable domain in full, with the rest retrieved from reference TRBV29-1 and TRBJ1-1, is SAVISQKPSRDICQRGTSLTIQCQVDSQVTMMFWYRQQPGQSLTLIATANQGSEATYESGFVIDKFPISRPNLTFSTLTVSNMSPEDSSIYLCSAEKGGAGNTEAFFGQGTRLTVV.

The rearrangement uses TRBV27 and TRBJ2-1; TRBD2 matches 7 bases. J gave up 2 bases and V 7 bases, and 8 bases lay outside the gene matches. Germline V gene data show CDR1 as MNHEY and CDR2 as SMNVEV (reference sequence). This CDR3 contains 15 residues. CDR3 DNA: TGTGCCAGCAATAACGGGAGGACCCCCTACAATGAGCAGTTCTTC. Translation: CASNNGRTPYNEQFF.

This chain links TRBV5-1 with TRBJ2-2; 13 bases fit TRBD2. V gave up 4 bases and J gave up 5 bases; unmatched junction bases: 11. CDR3 length: 18 amino acids. The germline CDR1 and CDR2 sequences are SGHRS and YFSETQ. In nucleotides, the CDR3 is TGCGCCAGCAGCCCAACGGGACTAGCGGGATTTGATACCGGGGAGCTGTTTTTT. Protein sequence: CASSPTGLAGFDTGELFF.